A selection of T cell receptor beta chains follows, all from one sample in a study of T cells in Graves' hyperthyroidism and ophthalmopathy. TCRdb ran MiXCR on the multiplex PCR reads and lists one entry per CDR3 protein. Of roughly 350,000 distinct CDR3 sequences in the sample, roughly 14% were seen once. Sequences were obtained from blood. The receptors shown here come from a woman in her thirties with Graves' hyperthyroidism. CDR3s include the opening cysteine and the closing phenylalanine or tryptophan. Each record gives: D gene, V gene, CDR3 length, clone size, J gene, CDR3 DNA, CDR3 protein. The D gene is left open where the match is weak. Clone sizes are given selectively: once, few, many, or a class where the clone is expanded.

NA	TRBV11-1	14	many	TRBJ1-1	TGTGCCAGCAGCCCGTATACCCCTCCATACGGGGCTTTCTTT	CASSPYTPPYGAFF
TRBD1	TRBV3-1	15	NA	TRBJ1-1	TGTGCCAGCAGCCAAGAATCACAGGGGGCAAGGTCGGCTTTCTTT	CASSQESQGARSAFF
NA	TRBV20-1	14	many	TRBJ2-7	TGCAGTGCTAGATCCTTGGTCCACTCCTACGAGCAGTACTTC	CSARSLVHSYEQYF
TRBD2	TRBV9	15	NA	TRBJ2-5	TGTGCCAGCAGCCCCCGAGGGAGCGGGAAAGAGACCCAGTACTTC	CASSPRGSGKETQYF
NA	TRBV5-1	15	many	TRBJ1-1	TGCGCCAGCAGCTTGGATGTCAGTCTGAACACTGAAGCTTTCTTT	CASSLDVSLNTEAFF
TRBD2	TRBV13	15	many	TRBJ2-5	TGTGCCAGCAGCTCGGGGACTAGCGGGATCGAGACCCAGTACTTC	CASSSGTSGIETQYF
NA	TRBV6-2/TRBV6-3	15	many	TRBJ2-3	TGTGCCAGCAGTTACTCGGAGGGGAGCACAGATACGCAGTATTTT	CASSYSEGSTDTQYF
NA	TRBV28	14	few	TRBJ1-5	TGTGCCAGCAGTTTGGAGCATAGCAATCAGCCCCAGCATTTT	CASSLEHSNQPQHF
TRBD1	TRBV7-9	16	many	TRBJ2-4	TGTGCCAGCAGCTACACAGGGGATGGAGCCAAAAACATTCAGTACTTC	CASSYTGDGAKNIQYF
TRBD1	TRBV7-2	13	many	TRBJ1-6	TGTGCCAGCAGCCAAAACAGGGGAGCACCCCTCCACTTT	CASSQNRGAPLHF
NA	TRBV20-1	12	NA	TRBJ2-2	TGCAGTGCTTACAGGTCGGAGGGGGAGCTGTTTTTT	CSAYRSEGELFF
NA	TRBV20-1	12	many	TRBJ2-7	TGCAGTGCTAGCCAGGGCTCCTACGAGCAGTACTTC	CSASQGSYEQYF
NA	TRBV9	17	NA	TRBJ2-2	TGTGCCAGCAGCGTATCGGGGGGACAGCTTAACACCGGGGAGCTGTTTTTT	CASSVSGGQLNTGELFF
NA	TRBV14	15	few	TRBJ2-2	TGTGCCAGCAGCCAAGCGCGGGCTTACACCGGGGAGCTGTTTTTT	CASSQARAYTGELFF
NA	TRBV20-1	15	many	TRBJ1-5	TGCAGTGCTCTCCGTGGAGAAGGGCTGGGTCAGCCCCAGCATTTT	CSALRGEGLGQPQHF
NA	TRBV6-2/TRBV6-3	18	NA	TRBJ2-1	TGTGCCAGCAGTGGGGCGGGGGGACAGGGTATTTCCTACAATAAGCAGTTCTTC	CASSGAGGQGISYNKQFF
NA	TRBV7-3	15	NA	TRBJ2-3	TGTGCCAGCAGCTTTTCGGCGAGCCGCACAGATACGCAGTATTTT	CASSFSASRTDTQYF
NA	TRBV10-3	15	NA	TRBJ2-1	TGTGCCATCAGTGAGAAGACAGCCATCCACAATGAGCAGTTCTTC	CAISEKTAIHNEQFF
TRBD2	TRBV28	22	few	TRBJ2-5	TGTGCCAGCTCCCGCAGCCGACTAGCGGGAGGGATACCACCATTGTACCAAGAGACCCAGTACTTC	CASSRSRLAGGIPPLYQETQYF
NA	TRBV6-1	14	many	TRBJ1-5	TGTGCCAGCAGTGAAGATATGGAAAATCAGCCCCAGCATTTT	CASSEDMENQPQHF
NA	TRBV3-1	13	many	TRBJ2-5	TGTGCCAGCAGCCTGAGGACAGAAGAGACCCAGTACTTC	CASSLRTEETQYF
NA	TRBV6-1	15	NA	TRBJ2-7	TGTGCCAGCCTCAAGAGGTCAAGACAGAGCTACGAGCAGTACTTC	CASLKRSRQSYEQYF
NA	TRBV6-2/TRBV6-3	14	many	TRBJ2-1	TGTGCCAGCAGTTACAGCTCCGAACTCAATGAGCAGTTCTTC	CASSYSSELNEQFF
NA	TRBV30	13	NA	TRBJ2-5	TGTGCCTGGAGTGTACAGGGTTCGGGGACCCAGTACTTC	CAWSVQGSGTQYF
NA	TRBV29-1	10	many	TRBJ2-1	TGCAGCGTCGCACCTAATGAGCAGTTCTTC	CSVAPNEQFF
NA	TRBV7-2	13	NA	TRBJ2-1	TGTGCCAGCAGCTTAGAGGTCTACAATGAACAGTTCTTC	CASSLEVYNEQFF
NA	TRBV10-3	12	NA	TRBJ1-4	TGTGCCATCAAGAGGGACAATGAAAAACTGTTTTTT	CAIKRDNEKLFF
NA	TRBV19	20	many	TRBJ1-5	TGTGCCAGTATCCCCGGGGAAAACCTAAAAGCTACCGGGGGCAATCAGCCCCAGCATTTT	CASIPGENLKATGGNQPQHF
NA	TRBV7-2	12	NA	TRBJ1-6	TGTGCCAGCAGCTTGGTGGACTCACCCCTCCACTTT	CASSLVDSPLHF
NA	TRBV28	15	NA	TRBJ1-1	TGTGCCAGCAATTCAAGGGGCGCAAGGAGGCCCGAAGCTTTCTTT	CASNSRGARRPEAFF
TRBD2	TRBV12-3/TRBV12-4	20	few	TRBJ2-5	TGTGCCAGCAGTTTTTGGCGTCTAGCGGGAGGGCAACCGGGGCAAGAGACCCAGTACTTC	CASSFWRLAGGQPGQETQYF
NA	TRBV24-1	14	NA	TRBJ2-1	TGTGCCACCAGCGGAACCGGGACCTACAATGAGCAGTTCTTC	CATSGTGTYNEQFF
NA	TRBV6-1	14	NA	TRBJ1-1	TGTGCCAGCAGTTTAACGCGGGGGAACACTGAAGCTTTCTTT	CASSLTRGNTEAFF
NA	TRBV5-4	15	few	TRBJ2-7	TGTGCCAGCAGCTTGGGTCCGGGAAGCCCCTACGAGCAGTACTTC	CASSLGPGSPYEQYF
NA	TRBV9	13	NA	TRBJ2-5	TGTGCCAGCAGCGTAGATATGGGAGAGACCCAGTACTTC	CASSVDMGETQYF
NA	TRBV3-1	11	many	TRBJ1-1	TGTGCCAGCAGCCAGGGGGCGAAAGCTTTCTTT	CASSQGAKAFF
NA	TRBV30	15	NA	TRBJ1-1	TGTGCCTGGAGCACTTGGAGGGGGGCTGGCACTGAAGCTTTCTTT	CAWSTWRGAGTEAFF
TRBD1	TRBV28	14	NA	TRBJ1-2	TGTGCCAGCAGTTTCTTCGCAGGGGGCGCTGGCTACACCTTC	CASSFFAGGAGYTF
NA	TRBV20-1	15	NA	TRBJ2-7	TGCAGTGCTAGAGGTCCGGGACAACCTACCTACGAGCAGTACTTC	CSARGPGQPTYEQYF
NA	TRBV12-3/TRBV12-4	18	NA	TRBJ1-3	TGTGCCAGCAGTTTAGAGTATGCGGGGGGGCGAAGTGGAAACACCATATATTTT	CASSLEYAGGRSGNTIYF
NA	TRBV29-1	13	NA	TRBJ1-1	TGCAGCGCCGAACGGGGGGGAGAGACTGAAGCTTTCTTT	CSAERGGETEAFF
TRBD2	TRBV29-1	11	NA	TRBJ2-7	TGCAGCGTGGGGACTAGCCTCGAGCAGTACTTC	CSVGTSLEQYF
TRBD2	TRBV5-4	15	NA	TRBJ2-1	TGTGCCAGCAGTCCCACTAGCGTCTCCTACAATGAGCAGTTCTTC	CASSPTSVSYNEQFF
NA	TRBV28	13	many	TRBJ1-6	TGTGCCAGCACCGTAGTTGGAAATTCACCCCTCCACTTT	CASTVVGNSPLHF
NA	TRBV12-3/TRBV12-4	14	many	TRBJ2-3	TGTGCCAGCAGTTTAGCGGGGTTCACAGATACGCAGTATTTT	CASSLAGFTDTQYF
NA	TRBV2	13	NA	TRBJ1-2	TGTGCCAGCAGTGAGACAGCCTCGGGAGGCTACACCTTC	CASSETASGGYTF
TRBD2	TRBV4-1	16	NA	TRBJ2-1	TGCGCCAGCAGCCAAGTCTCCGGCGGGAGGGACAATGAGCAGTTCTTC	CASSQVSGGRDNEQFF
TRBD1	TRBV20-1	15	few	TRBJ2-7	TGCAGTGCTGATTACAGGGGATTCGACTCCTACGAGCAGTACTTC	CSADYRGFDSYEQYF
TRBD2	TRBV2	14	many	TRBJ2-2	TGTGCCACCCCCGGTGGGGGAGGGGACGGGGAGCTGTTTTTT	CATPGGGGDGELFF
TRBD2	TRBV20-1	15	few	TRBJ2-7	TGCAGTGCTAGAGATGGACTAGCGGGGAAATACGAGCAGTACTTC	CSARDGLAGKYEQYF
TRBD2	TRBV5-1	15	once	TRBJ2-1	TGCGCCAGCAGCCGGGGGGGCCCCTCCCCCAATGAGCAGTTCTTC	CASSRGGPSPNEQFF
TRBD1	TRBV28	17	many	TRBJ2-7	TGTGCCAGCAGCTCGGGACAGGGATCGGGGTACCTTTCGGAGCAGTACTTC	CASSSGQGSGYLSEQYF
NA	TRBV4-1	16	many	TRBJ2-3	TGCGCCAGCAGCCTTGGGCCGACTGCTAGCACAGATACGCAGTATTTT	CASSLGPTASTDTQYF
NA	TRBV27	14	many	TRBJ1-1	TGTGCCAGCAGTGGAGGCCCAATGAACACTGAAGCTTTCTTT	CASSGGPMNTEAFF
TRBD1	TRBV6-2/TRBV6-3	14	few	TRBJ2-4	TGTGCCAGCAGACAACAGGGGGGTCTTCACATTCAGTACTTC	CASRQQGGLHIQYF
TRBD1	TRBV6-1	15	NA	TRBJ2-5	TGTGCCAGCAGTCCCATGGACAGGGGACGGGAGACCCAGTACTTC	CASSPMDRGRETQYF
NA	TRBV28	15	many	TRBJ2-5	TGTGCCAGCAGTTTACCCTCCCTCCCCGGAGAGACCCAGTACTTC	CASSLPSLPGETQYF
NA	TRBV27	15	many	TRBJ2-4	TGTGCCAGCAGTTTACGGGAGCGAAACAAAAACATTCAGTACTTC	CASSLRERNKNIQYF
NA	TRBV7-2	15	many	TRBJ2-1	TGTGCCAGCAGCGCAGACGCGAGCTCCTACAATGAGCAGTTCTTC	CASSADASSYNEQFF
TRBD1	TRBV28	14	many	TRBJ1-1	TGTGCCAGCAGTGAGACAGGGGGTGCCACTGAAGCTTTCTTT	CASSETGGATEAFF